This entry lists 32 T cell receptor beta chains sequenced from one sample in a study of blood T cell repertoires in COVID-19. Sequencing used immunoSEQ multiplex PCR; TCRdb keeps in-frame clones, though not all of them. The sample records 130,000 to 150,000 clones, 85% to 90% being singletons. The sample was peripheral blood. The source is a woman between 55 and 75 years old with active COVID-19.

This clone was seen more than once but under ten times. The chain couples TRBV19 to TRBJ2-3, with 9 bases fitting TRBD2. J gave up 2 bases and V 3 bases, and 12 bases lay outside the gene matches. The CDR3 is 18 amino acids. Germline values: CDR1 LNHDA, CDR2 SQIVND (reference sequence). Here the CDR3 reads CASSILSPGLAFTDTQYF. Here the CDR3 DNA reads TGTGCCAGTAGTATCTTATCCCCGGGACTAGCTTTCACAGATACGCAGTATTTT.

The V and J genes are TRBV7-8 and TRBJ2-1, with TRBD2 identical over 9 bases. Trimming removed 5 bases from V and 5 bases from J; junction bases left unmatched: 16. This CDR3 has 18 residues. The germline V gene has CDR1 SGHVS and CDR2 FQNEAQ. CDR3 in DNA: TGTGCCAGCAGCCCGGGACTAGCTGAAGGGTTGCTTGACAATGAGCAGTTCTTC. This gives the protein CASSPGLAEGLLDNEQFF.

This chain links TRBV12-3 or TRBV12-4 with TRBJ1-1; D possibly corresponds to TRBD1 (5 bases). The CDR3 is 12 residues long. Between the trimmed V and J ends, which lost 5 bases and 11 bases, there was a span of 15 bases. As DNA, the CDR3 is TGTGCCAGCAGTCCCGACAGTGGGGCTGCTTTCTTT. Its protein is CASSPDSGAAFF.

The chain combines TRBV5-1 with TRBJ2-7; 10 bases map to TRBD2. Losses at the gene ends were 2 bases for V and 12 bases for J; bases not matched to a gene: 11. Germline V lookup: CDR1 SGHRS, CDR2 YFSETQ. The CDR3 runs 14 residues. For the CDR3, the DNA is TGCGCCAGCAGCTTACTAGCGGGACAGTCTTCGGGGTACTTC. Encoded protein: CASSLLAGQSSGYF.

This clone has just one count. The chain uses TRBV6-6 and TRBJ2-2; TRBD1 is a possible D gene (5 bases). Trimming pared 6 bases from V and 7 bases from J, leaving 9 bases between. Looked up from germline, CDR1 is MNHNY and CDR2 is SVGAGI (reference sequence). The CDR3 totals 12 residues. The CDR3 reads CASSRRGGELFF. CDR3 bases: TGTGCCAGCAGCCGTAGGGGCGGGGAGCTGTTTTTT.

CDR3 in DNA: TGTGCCAGCAGTTACGGCAGCCTCAGCGCCTCCGAGCAGTACTTC. Its protein product is CASSYGSLSASEQYF. The rearrangement joins TRBV6-5 to TRBJ2-7; D unresolved. This CDR3 has 15 amino acids. Germline CDR1 MNHEY, CDR2 SVGAGI. V was trimmed by 2 bases and J by 6 bases, leaving 17 bases between them.

J is TRBJ2-1 and V is TRBV29-1; tentatively, D is TRBD2 (7 bases). V was cut by 4 bases and J by 8 bases, with 15 bases left in between. There are 13 residues in the CDR3. Germline-derived CDR1 and CDR2 are SQVTM and ANQGSEA. The CDR3 region is CSVASGGGHEQFF. As DNA, the CDR3 is TGCAGCGTTGCCTCGGGGGGCGGCCATGAGCAGTTCTTC.

The chain has TRBV27 and TRBJ2-7, with 14 bases lining up with TRBD2. There are 17 residues in the CDR3. Germline V lookup: CDR1 MNHEY, CDR2 SMNVEV (reference sequence). The J segment lost 6 bases and the V segment lost 8 bases, leaving 15 bases of the junction unmatched. The CDR3 DNA is TGTGCCAGCCTACCGATTATGGGACTAGCGGGAGTATCCGAGCAGTACTTC. It codes for CASLPIMGLAGVSEQYF.

CDR3 in amino acids: CSVGRQGVYPDTQYF. The CDR3, as DNA: TGCAGCGTCGGCAGGCAGGGCGTATATCCAGATACGCAGTATTTT. The chain joins TRBV29-1 to TRBJ2-3; possibly TRBD1 for D (5 bases). Germline V gene data show CDR1 as SQVTM and CDR2 as ANQGSEA. The length of the CDR3 is 15 residues. Trimming removed 6 bases at V and 4 bases at J, with 20 bases between.

The V gene is TRBV30, the J gene TRBJ1-5; D not certain. The CDR3 length is 16 residues. V was clipped by 0 bases and J by 0 bases, with 12 bases between them. From germline, CDR1 is GTSNPN and CDR2 SVGIG (reference sequence). This CDR3 is CAWSVGGPYSNQPQHF. The DNA for the CDR3 is TGTGCCTGGAGTGTAGGAGGGCCATATAGCAATCAGCCCCAGCATTTT.

The chain joins TRBV10-1 to TRBJ2-5; TRBD2 is a possible D gene (5 bases). The CDR3 length is 16 residues. Between the trimmed V and J ends, which lost 6 bases and 0 bases, there was a span of 17 bases. Germline V gene lookup returns CDR1 WNHNN and CDR2 SYGVQD (reference sequence). The CDR3 spells CASRPLGSEYQETQYF. DNA for the CDR3: TGCGCCAGCAGGCCATTGGGTAGCGAGTACCAAGAGACCCAGTACTTC.

This clone was counted once. V usage is TRBV5-1 and J usage is TRBJ2-7; 13 positions match TRBD2. Per germline, CDR1 SGHRS and CDR2 YFSETQ. The CDR3 sequence is 19 residues long. V was clipped by 4 bases and J by 2 bases; unmatched bases: 15. The CDR3 DNA sequence: TGCGCCAGCAGCATAGCCCTCGGACTAGCGGGAGTAGGGGCCTACGAGCAGTACTTC. The encoded protein is CASSIALGLAGVGAYEQYF.

The gene calls are TRBV6-2 or TRBV6-3 and TRBJ1-1; 8 nucleotides agree with TRBD1. Germline V lookup: CDR1 MNHEY, CDR2 SVGEGT. CDR3 length: 19 amino acids. J gave up 0 bases and V 0 bases, and 12 bases lay outside the gene matches. CDR3 in amino acids: CASSYSYGQGFYMNTEAFF. Written as DNA, the CDR3 is TGTGCCAGCAGTTACTCGTATGGACAGGGCTTCTACATGAACACTGAAGCTTTCTTT.

The J gene is TRBJ2-3, the V gene TRBV29-1; the match to TRBD1 covers 9 bases. Germline lookup yields CDR1 SQVTM and CDR2 ANQGSEA. The CDR3 length is 14 residues. V lost 8 bases to trimming and J lost 2 bases; unmatched junction nucleotides: 8. In DNA form, the CDR3 reads TGCAGCTTAAGACAGGGGGTGTACACAGATACGCAGTATTTT. Translating gives CSLRQGVYTDTQYF.

This clone was observed a handful of times. The chain has TRBV9 and TRBJ2-7; 14 positions agree with TRBD2. CDR3 length: 13 residues. In germline, CDR1 is SGDLS, CDR2 YYNGEE. This CDR3 reads CTVTSGRASEQYF. The DNA of the CDR3 is TGTACCGTGACTAGCGGGAGGGCCTCCGAGCAGTACTTC.

This rearrangement joins TRBV5-4 to TRBJ2-1, with 8 bases lining up with TRBD2. This CDR3 spans 16 amino acids. Germline CDR1 SGHNT, CDR2 YYREEE (reference sequence). Trimming at V came to 4 bases and at J to 3 bases, leaving 9 bases not matched to a gene. For the CDR3, the DNA is TGTGCCAGCAGCCCGGATTCGGGAGGGTACTACAATGAGCAGTTCTTC. Translating it yields CASSPDSGGYYNEQFF.

The chain couples TRBV27 to TRBJ2-2; D gene unclear. Per the germline V gene, CDR1 is MNHEY and CDR2 is SMNVEV (reference sequence). The CDR3 totals 13 residues. Trimming took off 0 bases at V and 6 bases at J, with 5 bases between the two ends. The CDR3 region is CASSLSQSGELFF. The DNA for the CDR3 is TGTGCCAGCAGTTTATCGCAGTCCGGGGAGCTGTTTTTT.

The rearrangement uses TRBV3-1 (or the pseudogene TRBV3-2) and TRBJ2-7, with D possibly TRBD1 on 5 matching bases. The CDR3 runs to 17 residues. The V gene lost 1 base and the J gene lost 4 bases, with 20 bases spanning the gap. Germline V lookup: CDR1 LGHDT, CDR2 YNNKEL (reference sequence). CDR3 sequence reads: CASSQVRRTPGLYEQYF. CDR3 DNA: TGTGCCAGCAGCCAAGTCCGACGGACGCCAGGGCTTTACGAGCAGTACTTC.

This clone was counted a single time. The CDR3 nucleotides read TGTGCCAGCACCAAGGGGACTACCCAAGAGACCCAGTACTTC. Translating it yields CASTKGTTQETQYF. This chain uses TRBV7-9 with TRBJ2-5, with TRBD2 matching 7 bases. The CDR3 is 14 amino acids. Germline V gene sequence: CDR1 SEHNR, CDR2 FQNEAQ (reference sequence). The V segment lost 7 bases and the J segment 1 base; nucleotides outside the gene matches: 6.

The gene calls are TRBV21-1 and TRBJ2-1; the D call in the table, TRBD1, was not verified against the DNA. TRBV21-1 is listed as a pseudogene. This CDR3 is 18 amino acids long. The CDR3 region has the DNA TGTGCCAGCAGCATCCTCGCCAGGGGGCGGGATCCCTACAATGAGCAGTTCTTC. Amino acid sequence: CASSILARGRDPYNEQFF.

V is TRBV6-2 or TRBV6-3 and J is TRBJ2-2, with D perhaps TRBD1 (6 bases). This CDR3 is 15 amino acids long. The ends were cut back, 0 bases at V and 5 bases at J, with 10 bases in the middle. The germline CDR1 and CDR2 sequences are MNHEY and SVGEGT. CDR3 sequence: CASSYSLGGTGELFF. The CDR3, as DNA: TGTGCCAGCAGTTACTCGTTAGGGGGTACCGGGGAGCTGTTTTTT.

The V and J genes are TRBV7-4 and TRBJ2-3, with D perhaps matching TRBD1 (5 bases). V was pared by 6 bases and J by 1 base, with 20 bases between. The CDR3 runs to 17 residues. The germline CDR1 and CDR2 sequences are SGHVT and SQSDAQ. The CDR3 DNA reads as TGTGCCAGCAGGGGGAAGGGGAAGGGGCCATGCACAGATACGCAGTATTTT. It specifies CASRGKGKGPCTDTQYF. The variable domain in full, with the rest retrieved from reference TRBV7-4 and TRBJ2-3, is GAGVSQSPRYKVAKRGRDVALRCDSISGHVTLYWYRQTLGQGSEVLTYSQSDAQRDKSGRPSGRFSAERPERSVSTLKIQRTEQGDSAVYLCASRGKGKGPCTDTQYFGPGTRLTVL.

The V gene is TRBV9, the J gene TRBJ2-6; 11 bases match TRBD2. Germline V lookup: CDR1 SGDLS, CDR2 YYNGEE. Germline trimming cut 0 bases from V and 4 bases from J; bases unmatched to any gene: 6. The length of the CDR3 is 18 residues. The CDR3 spells CASSVVSSGRIGANVLTF. In DNA form, the CDR3 reads TGTGCCAGCAGCGTAGTTTCTAGCGGGAGGATCGGGGCCAACGTCCTGACTTTC. Filled out from reference TRBV9 and TRBJ2-6, the complete variable domain reads DSGVTQTPKHLITATGQRVTLRCSPRSGDLSVYWYQQSLDQGLQFLIQYYNGEERAKGNILERFSAQQFPDLHSELNLSSLELGDSALYFCASSVVSSGRIGANVLTFGAGSRLTVL.

The chain has TRBV27 and TRBJ2-7; 7 bases match TRBD1. J gave up 6 bases and V 3 bases, and 8 bases lay outside the gene matches. Germline CDR1 and CDR2: MNHEY and SMNVEV (reference sequence). The CDR3 spans 14 residues. This CDR3 is CASSFDRQGSEQYF. Written as DNA, the CDR3 is TGTGCCAGCAGTTTTGACCGACAGGGCTCCGAGCAGTACTTC.

The gene calls are TRBV14 and TRBJ2-7; TRBD1 might be the D (6 bases). The germline CDR1 and CDR2 sequences are SGHDN and FVKESK. This CDR3 is built from 14 residues. Trimming removed 4 bases at V and 3 bases at J, with 13 bases between. The CDR3 nucleotides are TGTGCCAGCAGCCTTAGGGGGAGAGGCTACGAGCAGTACTTC. As protein: CASSLRGRGYEQYF.

This clone was found a few times. The chain employs TRBV2 and TRBJ1-2, with D perhaps TRBD1 (5 bases). The V and J ends lost 6 bases and 0 bases respectively, with 8 bases between them. This CDR3 contains 13 residues. Looked up from germline, CDR1 is SNHLY and CDR2 is FYNNEI. This CDR3 reads CASRKDTNYGYTF. The CDR3 region has the DNA TGTGCCAGCAGAAAGGACACTAACTATGGCTACACCTTC.

The gene calls are TRBV3-1 (or the pseudogene TRBV3-2) and TRBJ2-2; D is possibly TRBD2 (5 bases). The CDR3 covers 15 residues. Germline V gene sequence: CDR1 LGHDT, CDR2 YNNKEL (reference sequence). The V gene lost 2 bases and the J gene lost 2 bases, with 9 bases spanning the gap. CDR3 sequence reads: CASSQRGSNTGELFF. For the CDR3, the DNA is TGTGCCAGCAGCCAACGGGGATCAAACACCGGGGAGCTGTTTTTT.

The rearrangement links TRBV7-2 to TRBJ1-1; maybe TRBD1 (6 bases). This CDR3 is 15 amino acids long. V gave up 5 bases and J gave up 0 bases, with 13 bases separating them. The germline CDR1 and CDR2 sequences are SGHTA and FQGNSA. In DNA, the CDR3 is TGTGCCAGCAGCAGGGACATTTGGCTGAACACTGAAGCTTTCTTT. Encoded protein: CASSRDIWLNTEAFF.

The chain couples TRBV19 to TRBJ1-5; a possible D gene is TRBD1 (6 bases). The ends were cut back, 3 bases at V and 0 bases at J, with 12 bases in the middle. The CDR3 is 16 residues long. Germline V lookup: CDR1 LNHDA, CDR2 SQIVND (reference sequence). For the CDR3, the DNA is TGTGCCAGTAGTATTGGGACACTTTATAGCAATCAGCCCCAGCATTTT. Its translation: CASSIGTLYSNQPQHF.

CDR3 residues: CASSQSRYEQYF. DNA of the CDR3: TGTGCCAGCAGTCAAAGCAGGTACGAGCAGTACTTC. V and J are TRBV7-2 and TRBJ2-7; no definite D call. There are 12 residues in the CDR3. Trimming removed 6 bases from V and 4 bases from J, with 10 bases in between. Germline V gives CDR1 SGHTA, CDR2 FQGNSA.

This clone was counted between two and nine times. The rearrangement uses TRBV10-3 and TRBJ2-7, with TRBD1 matching 7 bases. V dropped 0 bases and J dropped 3; count of bases not matched to a gene: 8. Germline CDR1 and CDR2: ENHRY and SYGVKD. The CDR3 consists of 16 residues. The DNA for the CDR3 is TGTGCCATCAGTGAGTCGACGAGAGGGACAGACTACGAGCAGTACTTC. Translation: CAISESTRGTDYEQYF.

The chain joins TRBV5-1 to TRBJ1-1; possibly TRBD1 for D (5 bases). Germline CDR1 reads SGHRS; CDR2 reads YFSETQ. Trimming removed 0 bases at V and 6 bases at J, with 18 bases between. The CDR3 has 16 amino acids. DNA for the CDR3: TGCGCCAGCAGCTTGGATGGCAGGGTGAATGGACCTGAAGCTTTCTTT. It encodes CASSLDGRVNGPEAFF.